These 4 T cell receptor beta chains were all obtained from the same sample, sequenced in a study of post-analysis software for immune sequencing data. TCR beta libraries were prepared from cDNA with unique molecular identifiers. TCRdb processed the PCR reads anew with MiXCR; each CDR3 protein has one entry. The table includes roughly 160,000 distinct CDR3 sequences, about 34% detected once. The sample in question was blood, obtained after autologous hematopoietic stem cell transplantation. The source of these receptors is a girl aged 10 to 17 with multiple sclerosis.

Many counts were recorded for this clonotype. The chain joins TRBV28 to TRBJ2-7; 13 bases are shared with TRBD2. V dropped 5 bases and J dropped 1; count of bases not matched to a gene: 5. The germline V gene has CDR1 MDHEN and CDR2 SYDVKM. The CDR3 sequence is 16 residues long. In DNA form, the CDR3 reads TGTGCCAGCAGTACACTAGCGGGAGGGCATTCCTACGAGCAGTACTTC. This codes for CASSTLAGGHSYEQYF.

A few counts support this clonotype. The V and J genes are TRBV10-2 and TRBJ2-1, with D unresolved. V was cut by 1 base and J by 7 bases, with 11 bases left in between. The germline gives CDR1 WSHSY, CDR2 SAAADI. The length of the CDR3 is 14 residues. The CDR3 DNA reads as TGCGCCAGCAGTGAGTTTGTGGTAGAGAATGAGCAGTTCTTC. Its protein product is CASSEFVVENEQFF.

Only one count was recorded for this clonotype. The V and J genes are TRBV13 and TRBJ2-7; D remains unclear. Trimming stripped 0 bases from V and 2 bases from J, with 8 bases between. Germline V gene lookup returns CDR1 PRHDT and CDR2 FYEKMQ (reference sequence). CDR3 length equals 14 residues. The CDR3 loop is CASSLGGSPYEQYF. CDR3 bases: TGTGCCAGCAGCTTAGGAGGCAGCCCCTACGAGCAGTACTTC.

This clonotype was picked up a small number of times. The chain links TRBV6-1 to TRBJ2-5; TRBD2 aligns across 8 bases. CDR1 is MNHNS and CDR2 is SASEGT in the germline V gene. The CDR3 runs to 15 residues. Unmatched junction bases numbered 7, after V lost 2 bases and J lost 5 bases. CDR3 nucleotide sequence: TGTGCCAGCAGTGAAATGAGCGGGAGTGGGGAGACCCAGTACTTC. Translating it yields CASSEMSGSGETQYF.